This TCR beta chain was recorded in a study of Ad26.COV2.S vaccination and SARS-CoV-2 variants (dated by TCRdb to the early 2020s). A note on the overall study: Donors in the vaccine arm were drawn from COV1001, a phase I-IIa trial of Ad26.COV2.S in healthy adults that was multicentre, randomized, double-blind and placebo-controlled. Ad26.COV2.S was given intramuscularly at 5x10^10 or 1x10^11 viral particles, as a single shot or as two shots 56 days apart. TCRbeta repertoire sequencing served as the tool for gauging how specific and how broad the SARS-CoV-2-reactive T cell receptors were following Ad26.COV2.S vaccination. A total of approximately 30 samples were included in the TCR-sequenced set, comprising about 20 Ad26.COV2.S vaccine recipients, 5 placebo recipients and 8 SARS-CoV-2 convalescent individuals. Participants in the trial were split at random into five groups of five each, receiving low-dose or high-dose Ad26.COV2.S once or twice, or else placebo on both occasions. Throughout the experiments and outcome assessment, investigators stayed blinded to trial group allocation. Points the paper makes about the study in general: According to the authors, total T cell responses may have been underestimated by the TCR breadth and depth analyses. Vaccine and placebo recipients had comparable non-spike TCR breadth, which fits with the vaccine containing only spike. After vaccination, spike-specific CD8+ and CD4+ T cell responses were reported to show substantial breadth. Comparing responses between vaccine doses or regimens was not something the study was powered to do. Compared with placebo recipients, Ad26.COV2.S recipients showed higher spike-specific TCR breadth (P = 0.0014).

The immunoSEQ Assay was used to sequence TCRbeta CDR3 regions. After extraction, genomic DNA underwent amplification by bias-controlled multiplex PCR, followed by high-throughput sequencing. In the authors' own workflow: To quantify the absolute abundance of every unique TCRbeta CDR3 region, sequences were collapsed and filtered. T cell fraction was estimated by normalizing TCRbeta template counts to usable DNA, with usable DNA measured through amplification of reference genes found in all nucleated cells. Repertoire TCRs were annotated as SARS-CoV-2-specific when V gene, CDR3 amino acid sequence and J gene were exactly matched to a known reactive TCR set. The reference SARS-CoV-2 TCR set was obtained from MIRA and was filtered for enrichment in COVID-19-positive ImmuneCODE repertoires, whereby public or cross-reactive TCRs were removed. Based on the MIRA antigens, annotated TCRs were further analysed at the level of specific ORF or position within ORF. Breadth was defined as annotated unique rearrangements over total unique productive rearrangements; depth was the summed frequency of those rearrangements. Two-sided Wilcoxon rank-sum tests were used to compare TCR breadth between groups. The table comes from immuneACCESS by way of TCRdb, which keeps in-frame sequences with V and J called. Part of the clones is missing from these tables; in studies checked, under half for an unresolved V gene and the rest for unknown reasons. Clone size and the V and J calls come from that table; the DNA yielded D and trimming. Within this sample are hundreds of thousands of clones, with about nine tenths of them counted one time only. The ten largest clones capture 6.4% of the sample.

According to the study, the label for this sample's treatment or condition signals: around 19 received Ad26.COV2.S at low or high dose, single or two shots; about five received placebo; per-sample allocation not given. For vaccine and placebo recipients, the sequenced repertoires came from samples collected on day 63 after the first injection. Cohort 1b enrolled 20 to 30 adults aged 18-55 years at a single site in Boston, USA, between 29 July and 7 August 2020. Ad26.COV2.S consisted of a replication-incompetent adenovirus type 26 vector by which a prefusion-stabilized SARS-CoV-2 spike protein from the original Wuhan strain was expressed. With respect to this clone: Its recognized antigen is unknown. No quality values exist for individual bases; no much larger clone is one base distant.

The TCR was taken from a person aged 18-65 years who received the Ad26.COV2.S COVID-19 vaccine or a placebo. Sequencing used peripheral blood, obtained in a trial of Ad26.COV2.S vaccine versus placebo.

The nucleotide sequence is TGTGCCAGCAGTTTACCCGGGAACCCCGAGCAGTACTTC. Its protein reads: CASSLPGNPEQYF. The chain joins TRBV28 to TRBJ2-7; the D segment could be TRBD2, given 5 matching bases. V is clipped by 2 bases and J by 6 bases, and the sequence between their germline boundaries is 11 bases long. CDR3 length: 13 amino acids, cysteine to phenylalanine. Only the CDR3 portion is preserved as DNA: 39 bases, with reading frame beginning at the first base. The germline V gene provides CDR1 MDHEN and CDR2 SYDVKM.